The 14 T cell receptor beta chains presented below share a single source sample, sequenced in a study of monozygotic twins with cystic fibrosis. Data came from immunoSEQ multiplex PCR; TCRdb stores just in-frame clones and leaves some out. The sample has about 35,000 clones; around 65% are singletons. The sample was blood. The source is a girl aged 5-17 years with cystic fibrosis.

The gene calls are TRBV30 and TRBJ2-1; 10 positions agree with TRBD2. The CDR3 is 15 residues long. Trimming cost V 6 bases and J 3 bases; bases outside gene matches: 8. Per the germline V gene, CDR1 is GTSNPN and CDR2 is SVGIG (reference sequence). CDR3 sequence reads: CACAPGTSDYNEQFF. CDR3 bases: TGTGCCTGCGCACCCGGGACTAGCGACTACAATGAGCAGTTCTTC.

V is TRBV2 and J is TRBJ2-4; a weak D match, TRBD2 (6 bases). This CDR3 contains 17 residues. V dropped 3 bases and J dropped 0 bases, with 15 bases sitting between them. Germline loops: CDR1 SNHLY, CDR2 FYNNEI. CDR3 nucleotide sequence: TGTGCCAGCAGTGATCCCCTGGCGGGGATAGCCAAAAACATTCAGTACTTC. Translating it yields CASSDPLAGIAKNIQYF.

The rearrangement uses TRBV5-1 and TRBJ2-7; D is possibly TRBD1 or TRBD2 (5 bases each). V was trimmed by 4 bases and J by 0 bases, leaving 11 bases between them. Germline assignment: CDR1 SGHRS and CDR2 YFSETQ. The CDR3 length is 14 residues. For the CDR3, the DNA is TGCGCCAGCAGCCCCGAGGGGAGCTCCTACGAGCAGTACGTC. It translates to CASSPEGSSYEQYV.

The chain carries TRBV30 and TRBJ2-3, with 10 bases that match TRBD2. Per the germline V gene, CDR1 is GTSNPN and CDR2 is SVGIG (reference sequence). J was trimmed by 4 bases and V by 0 bases; bases with no gene match: 4. This CDR3 region has 15 residues. CDR3 region: CAWSVSSGSADTQYF. In nucleotides, the CDR3 is TGTGCCTGGAGTGTATCTAGCGGGAGCGCAGATACGCAGTATTTT.

This clone has only one observation. This sequence joins TRBV30 and TRBJ1-6; no firm D call. Trimming removed 0 bases at V and 7 bases at J, with 4 bases between. CDR1 and CDR2 (germline): GTSNPN, SVGIG (reference sequence). CDR3 length: 12 amino acids. The CDR3 is CAWSVRNSPLHF. The CDR3 coding sequence is TGTGCCTGGAGTGTACGGAATTCACCCCTCCACTTT.

The rearrangement links TRBV27 to TRBJ2-7; D tentatively reads TRBD1 or TRBD2 (5 bases each). Germline CDR1 reads MNHEY; CDR2 reads SMNVEV (reference sequence). The CDR3 is made up of 13 amino acids. The germline V and J ends were trimmed by 8 bases and 4 bases, with 15 bases remaining between them. CDR3 sequence: CASSLGPYYEQYV. Written as DNA, the CDR3 is TGTGCCAGCTCCTTGGGACCATATTACGAGCAGTACGTC.

CDR3 protein: CASSLAGEDTQYF. The CDR3 bases are TGTGCCAGCAGCTTAGCGGGTGAGGATACGCAGTATTTT. The gene calls are TRBV7-2 and TRBJ2-3; D gene unclear. Germline V gene data show CDR1 as SGHTA and CDR2 as FQGNSA. Trimming cost V 0 bases and J 6 bases, with 7 bases left between them. The CDR3 runs to 13 residues.

V and J are TRBV6-1 and TRBJ1-2; the D gene is possibly TRBD1 (6 bases). The CDR3 extends over 15 amino acids. Germline V gene sequence: CDR1 MNHNS, CDR2 SASEGT. Trimming cost V 0 bases and J 6 bases, with 14 bases left between them. The CDR3 nucleotides read TGTGCCAGCAGTGAAGCGGTCAGGGGATTGAATGGCTACACCTTC. As protein: CASSEAVRGLNGYTF.

The V and J genes are TRBV11-3 and TRBJ1-1; D not resolved. CDR1 and CDR2 (germline): SGHNT, YENEEA. Trimming removed 0 bases at V and 2 bases at J, with 1 base between. CDR3 size: 12 residues. The CDR3 protein is CASSLDNTEAFF. The CDR3 DNA is TGTGCCAGCAGCTTAGATAACACTGAAGCTTTCTTT. Based on the CDR3 plus reference TRBV11-3 and TRBJ1-1, the full variable domain is EAGVVQSPRYKIIEKKQPVAFWCNPISGHNTLYWYLQNLGQGPELLIRYENEEAVDDSQLPKDRFSAERLKGVDSTLKIQPAELGDSAVYLCASSLDNTEAFFGQGTRLTVV.

The chain couples TRBV7-2 to TRBJ1-4, with D possibly TRBD1 on 6 matching bases. Germline V CDR1 and CDR2: SGHTA, FQGNSA. The CDR3 runs 16 residues. The V end was cut by 3 bases, the J end by 8 bases, with 19 bases between. The CDR3 sequence: CASSLTGGQAREKLFF. In DNA, the CDR3 is TGTGCCAGCAGCTTGACCGGGGGGCAGGCAAGGGAAAAACTGTTTTTT.

V gene TRBV13 combines with J gene TRBJ2-7, with 7 bases that match TRBD2. Germline CDR1 PRHDT, CDR2 FYEKMQ (reference sequence). The CDR3 extends over 14 amino acids. V shed 3 bases, J shed 1 base, and the junction held 3 bases outside the gene matches. The CDR3 nucleotides read TGTGCCAGCAGCTTGCTAGCGGAGTCCTACGAGCAGTACTTC. Amino acids: CASSLLAESYEQYF.

The sample holds a few counts of this clone. This chain connects TRBV27 to TRBJ2-7, with D perhaps assigned TRBD1 or TRBD2 (5 bases each). CDR1 and CDR2 (germline): MNHEY, SMNVEV (reference sequence). The V end lost 8 bases, the J end lost 2 bases, and 13 bases lay between the germline ends. The CDR3 covers 13 residues. The CDR3 is CASGPGPTYEQYV. The CDR3 nucleotides read TGTGCCAGCGGACCGGGACCGACCTACGAGCAGTACGTC.

The chain carries TRBV7-2 and TRBJ2-3, with 7 positions matching TRBD1. Trimming at V came to 5 bases and at J to 2 bases, leaving 16 bases not matched to a gene. Germline CDR1 and CDR2: SGHTA and FQGNSA. CDR3 size: 18 residues. CDR3 region: CASSKYPIQGDHTDTQYF. The CDR3 DNA is TGTGCCAGCAGCAAGTACCCGATTCAGGGGGATCACACAGATACGCAGTATTTT.

The chain couples TRBV4-1 to TRBJ2-2; 12 bases are a match to TRBD1. The junction had 5 bases not matched to a gene; V was cut back by 6 bases and J by 6 bases. Per the germline V gene, CDR1 is MGHRA and CDR2 is YSYEKL. The CDR3 covers 15 residues. The CDR3 DNA reads TGCGCCAGCAGACCGGGACAGGGGGCTTCCGGGGAGCTGTTTTTT. Residues: CASRPGQGASGELFF.